What follows describes a single T cell receptor beta chain. The antigen it recognizes is unknown. The record has no base qualities; no much larger clone is one base away. The CDR3 runs 14 amino acids, cysteine and phenylalanine included. The CDR3 DNA has 42 bases and is translated from base 1. CDR1 SNHLY and CDR2 FYNNEI were looked up in the germline V gene. V lost 4 bases and J lost 6 bases, and the count of bases not matched to a germline gene is 6. Whole blood was collected in K2EDTA tubes by collaborating institutions according to the institutions' own protocols. Collaborator samples were shipped for TCRbeta analysis as frozen whole blood, isolated PBMCs, or DNA extracted from either sample type. TCRbeta CDR3 regions were amplified from genomic DNA using the immunoSEQ Assay, a bias-controlled multiplex PCR. The study's own analysis went as follows. Within the assay, amplification of reference gene primers was used to estimate how many nucleated cells each sample contained. To quantify the absolute abundance of each unique TCRbeta CDR3 rearrangement, sequence reads were collapsed and filtered. Productive Simpson clonality was computed per sample as the square root of Simpson's diversity index over productive rearrangements. In its TCRdb copy, this immuneACCESS table keeps in-frame sequences only and misses some clones. Where compared with another copy, unresolved V genes explain less than half of these, and the others have no known cause. V and J calls and clone size are as listed in that table; D and trimming were resolved from the DNA. The sample profile shows about 55,000 clones; about four fifths of them were found once. 5.5% to 7% of the sample is taken by the ten largest.

The sample comes from a study of blood T cell repertoires in COVID-19 (dated by TCRdb to 2020 to 2022). Concerning the study at large: Samples covering the acute and convalescent phases of COVID-19 were provided by collaborators in the United States, Italy and Spain. The prospective study material was composed of cDNA or gDNA derived from T cells, B-cell-depleted T cells, or PBMCs. Subjects who had been exposed to COVID-19, were actively infected with it, or had recovered from it provided the deeply sampled blood TCRbeta repertoires that made up the dataset. The repertoires were released in a freely available public database intended as a resource for research on the immune response to SARS-CoV-2. Samples came from the ongoing ImmuneRACE study (first 160 participants) plus 1,254 subjects from 6 global collaborators. The sample metadata nearly always contained a de-identified subject ID, COVID-19 status, age in years and sex. Where available, HLA class I and class II types were obtained from metadata supplied by the sample provider rather than from assay-based typing. What the research found in general, with its limitations: How much clinical and demographic metadata was included differed by source and by participant, and the metadata was provided uncurated.

The sequenced material came from peripheral blood. This TCR came from a human donor in a cohort sampled during active or convalescent COVID-19. The chain uses TRBV2 and TRBJ2-7, with 10 junctional bases fitting TRBD2. The CDR3 is CASSVTSGLAEQYF. The DNA sequence follows: TGTGCCAGCAGTGTGACTAGCGGGCTCGCCGAGCAGTACTTC.